Following are 6 T cell receptor beta chains from one sample sequenced in a study of cytomegalovirus exposure and HLA in healthy donors (dated by TCRdb to the late 2010s). Library method: the immunoSEQ multiplex PCR assay. A mixture of 60 forward primers for TCR Vbeta segments and 13 reverse primers for TCR Jbeta segments was used in the multiplex PCR. TCRdb took over this immuneACCESS table, retaining in-frame rearrangements with V and J assigned. Such tables are incomplete; in checked studies, under half of the missing clones stem from an unresolved V gene, and the remainder is unexplained. The sample table records 49,000 or so clones; around 82% of these occur just once. The ten top clones hold 2.5% of the sample. Sequencing was carried out using PBMCs. These receptors were obtained from a boy aged 5-17 years in good health and CMV-seropositive.

The rearrangement uses TRBV9 and TRBJ1-5, with 8 bases that match TRBD1. The V and J ends lost 4 bases and 4 bases, in that order; junction bases with no gene match: 4. The length of the CDR3 is 14 residues. The germline V gene has CDR1 SGDLS and CDR2 YYNGEE. CDR3 nucleotide sequence: TGTGCCAGCAGCATGGGACAGGCTAATCAGCCCCAGCATTTT. Encoded protein: CASSMGQANQPQHF. The entire variable domain, with the rest obtained from reference TRBV9 and TRBJ1-5, is as follows: DSGVTQTPKHLITATGQRVTLRCSPRSGDLSVYWYQQSLDQGLQFLIQYYNGEERAKGNILERFSAQQFPDLHSELNLSSLELGDSALYFCASSMGQANQPQHFGDGTRLSIL.

This chain joins TRBV29-1 and TRBJ1-1; D call uncertain. The V gene's germline CDR1 is SQVTM and CDR2 ANQGSEA. This CDR3 region has 13 residues. V lost 8 bases to trimming and J lost 2 bases, with 15 bases between them. CDR3 nucleotide sequence: TGCAGCTTTTCCCCCCAATCCAACACTGAAGCTTTCTTT. Residues: CSFSPQSNTEAFF.

This clone occurred once. J is TRBJ1-2 and V is TRBV5-8, with D maybe TRBD1 (6 bases). Germline-derived CDR1 and CDR2 are SGHTS and YDEGEE. The ends were cut back, 0 bases at V and 5 bases at J, with 14 bases in the middle. This CDR3 comprises 15 residues. CDR3 nucleotide sequence: TGTGCCAGCAGCTTGGGTGGGGGCACCAGATATGGCTACACCTTC. The encoded protein is CASSLGGGTRYGYTF.

The chain links TRBV5-1 to TRBJ1-2, with TRBD1 matching over 7 bases. Trimming took 4 bases from V and 4 from J; bases not matched to a gene: 10. Germline V gives CDR1 SGHRS, CDR2 YFSETQ. This CDR3 comprises 15 residues. The CDR3 spells CASSLSPGQLYGYTF. The CDR3 region has the DNA TGCGCCAGCAGCCTATCTCCGGGACAGCTCTATGGCTACACCTTC.

The chain is built from TRBV6-5 and TRBJ1-2; 8 bases match TRBD1. The V and J ends lost 6 bases and 6 bases, in that order; junction bases with no gene match: 6. Germline assignment: CDR1 MNHEY and CDR2 SVGAGI. This CDR3 is 13 amino acids long. The CDR3 bases are TGTGCCAGCAGGTTGACAGGGGAGGATGGCTACACCTTC. Translation gives CASRLTGEDGYTF.

The genes are TRBV6-1 and TRBJ1-5; a weak D match, TRBD1 (6 bases). The CDR3 is made up of 15 amino acids. Per the germline V gene, CDR1 is MNHNS and CDR2 is SASEGT. V lost 5 bases and J 4 bases, leaving 15 bases between the germline ends. The CDR3 bases are TGTGCCAGCAGTACCTCCAGGGGAATGAATCAGCCCCAGCATTTT. Translation: CASSTSRGMNQPQHF.